This record looks at one TCR beta chain sequence and its context. Its antigen is as yet unknown. Upon completion of 10 to 11 days in culture, CD4+ T cells were isolated. This specimen belongs to a study of vaccination effects on CD4 cells after COVID-19. Across the study: Each participant was administered two doses of either the BNT162b2 or the mRNA-1273 vaccine.

Some clones are missing from TCRdb's copy, which holds only in-frame ones; the method was immunoSEQ multiplex PCR. The sample lists about 64,000 clones; approximately 72% were seen once. The CDR3 runs 14 residues. The ends were cut back, 2 bases at V and 0 bases at J, with 6 bases in the middle. Germline CDR1 reads SGDLS; CDR2 reads YYNGEE. This sequence originates from a human donor who had a prior SARS-CoV-2 infection. The V call is TRBV9, the J call TRBJ2-1; D is unresolved. The sample here was CD4+ T cells from PBMCs cultured without peptide, taken before COVID-19 vaccination. The CDR3, as DNA: TGTGCCAGCAGCGTTGATAGCTCCTACAATGAGCAGTTCTTC. This gives the protein CASSVDSSYNEQFF.